A single sample is the source of the 5 T cell receptor beta chains below, sequenced in a study of blood T cells in healthy people across ages. A second PCR of 7 to 11 cycles used a sample-barcoded 5' primer and a J-beta primer mix. One entry per CDR3 protein results from TCRdb running MiXCR on the 5' RACE reads. The sample records 550,000 to 700,000 distinct CDR3 sequences, 25% to 30% being singletons. Sequencing was done on a sample of blood. These receptors came from a woman in her seventies in good health.

V usage is TRBV2 and J usage is TRBJ1-4; no clear D gene. Germline lookup yields CDR1 SNHLY and CDR2 FYNNEI. Trimming stripped 3 bases from V and 8 bases from J, with 13 bases between. The CDR3 is made up of 14 amino acids. CDR3 sequence (DNA): TGTGCCAGCAGTGAGTTCGGCCCCTCAGAAAAACTGTTTTTT. This gives the protein CASSEFGPSEKLFF.

This clonotype was counted a few times. V usage is TRBV9 and J usage is TRBJ2-5; tentatively, D is TRBD2 (6 bases). The CDR3 sequence is 15 residues long. Germline CDR1 reads SGDLS; CDR2 reads YYNGEE. With 4 bases removed from V and 4 bases from J, the gap between germline ends came to 17 bases. The DNA for the CDR3 is TGTGCCAGCAGCACCCAATCGGGGGAAGGAGAGACCCAGTACTTC. Amino acids: CASSTQSGEGETQYF.

This clonotype occurred a few times. V gene TRBV20-1 combines with J gene TRBJ1-6, with D tentatively TRBD1 (6 bases). Germline CDR1 reads DFQATT; CDR2 reads SNEGSKA (reference sequence). The CDR3 is 15 residues long. Trimming took off 1 base at V and 6 bases at J, with 13 bases between the two ends. This CDR3 is CSARVGGALNSPLHF. Here the CDR3 DNA reads TGCAGTGCTAGAGTCGGGGGGGCCCTTAATTCACCCCTCCACTTT.

The chain has TRBV7-9 and TRBJ2-4, with D possibly matching TRBD1 (6 bases). CDR1 and CDR2 (germline): SEHNR, FQNEAQ (reference sequence). Trimming left V 3 bases short and J 2 bases short, with 8 bases between. CDR3 length: 14 amino acids. This chain's CDR3 is CASSFQGSKNIQYF. The CDR3 DNA reads TGTGCCAGCAGCTTCCAGGGGTCCAAAAACATTCAGTACTTC.

The chain employs TRBV2 and TRBJ2-5; D may match TRBD1 or TRBD2 (6 bases each). The CDR3 extends over 14 amino acids. CDR1 and CDR2 from the germline V gene are SNHLY and FYNNEI. V lost 4 bases to trimming and J lost 9 bases, with 18 bases between them. The CDR3 is CASSVTGADGAQYF. The CDR3 coding sequence is TGTGCCAGCAGTGTTACGGGGGCCGACGGGGCCCAGTACTTC.